Listed below are T cell receptor beta chains from one sample, sequenced in a study of shared clonotypes between healthy human individuals. TCRdb's table, derived via immunoSEQ multiplex PCR, lists solely in-frame clones and lacks some. This table has 470,000 or so clones, about 84% appearing once. Sequencing used PBMCs. The receptors were sampled from a woman aged 35 to 49 in good health. Some clones in this sample may be carry-over from other donors' samples. CDR3s leave out the opening cysteine and the closing phenylalanine or tryptophan. D genes are given only for firm matches.

v_gene: TRBV28
d_gene: NA
j_gene: TRBJ2-6
CDR3aa: ASSTAGAGANVLT

v_gene: TRBV27
d_gene: TRBD2
j_gene: TRBJ2-1
CDR3aa: ASSLSSGTSGPRRDNEQF

v_gene: TRBV28
d_gene: TRBD1
j_gene: TRBJ2-1
CDR3aa: ASSLGQGFYNEQF

v_gene: TRBV7-3
d_gene: TRBD2
j_gene: TRBJ2-2
CDR3aa: ASSQGLAGGTGELF

v_gene: TRBV5-1
d_gene: NA
j_gene: TRBJ2-1
CDR3aa: ASSLGSPTYNEQF

v_gene: TRBV7-9
d_gene: NA
j_gene: TRBJ2-3
CDR3aa: ASSVSGEVDTQY

v_gene: TRBV30
d_gene: NA
j_gene: TRBJ1-1
CDR3aa: AWGMAPLNTEAF

v_gene: TRBV4-3
d_gene: NA
j_gene: TRBJ2-7
CDR3aa: ASSRRSGDYEQY

v_gene: TRBV5-6
d_gene: NA
j_gene: TRBJ2-1
CDR3aa: ASSLGSGNEQF

v_gene: TRBV30
d_gene: TRBD1
j_gene: TRBJ2-7
CDR3aa: AWRGQGLNEQY

v_gene: TRBV27
d_gene: NA
j_gene: TRBJ2-7
CDR3aa: ASAGPFS